This T cell receptor beta chain was found in a study of T-cell reconstitution after alpha-beta-depleted transplantation in children (dated by TCRdb to 2016 to 2017). Study-level background: T-cell immune reconstitution after TCRalphabeta/CD19-depleted allogeneic hematopoietic cell transplantation in children was quantitatively tracked in the study by means of TCR repertoire profiling.

The library was generated by PCR. This sample was sequenced with an Illumina HiSeq 2500. TCR libraries were prepared with molecular barcoding, using unique molecular identifiers to normalize TCRbeta repertoire quantification. Through fastp at Q25 and MiXCR, TCRdb rebuilt clones from the public reads, retaining in-frame beta chains. Rows matching on CDR3 protein sequence are summarized as one entry with the most common DNA and genes. This sample gives 240,000 or so distinct CDR3 sequences in total; roughly 8.2% of them show up just once. The ten largest clones represent 6% to 7% of the sample. The treatment or condition label for this specimen denotes: allogeneic hematopoietic cell transplantation with graft depleted of TCRalphabeta T cells and CD19 B cells. Transplant recipients were children who received TCRalphabeta/CD19-depleted allogeneic hematopoietic cell grafts. There are many counts of this clonotype. Its antigen is still unknown. Base qualities are missing; no much larger clone stands one base away.

Study-wide findings and limitations: Over the following months the frequencies of hyperexpanded clones went down, and after one year T-cell counts and TCRbeta diversity were mostly credited to newly produced T cells. The apparently early recovery of alphabetaT-cell counts about two months after transplant reportedly depended on only several hundred rapidly expanded clones that came from non-depleted graft cells. In some patients, the high TCRbeta diversity seen at day 60 was put down to recipient T cells and intrathymic progenitors that had survived conditioning.

This receptor was obtained from a male patient under 18 who had a stem cell transplant for acute lymphoblastic leukemia, so the T cells may come from the graft donor. Material: PBMCs, mostly from graft donor cells, obtained 180 days after TCRalphabeta/CD19-depleted stem cell transplant.

Here the CDR3 is given as CASSLATKNTEAFF. The DNA sequence is TGTGCCAGCAGCTTAGCCACGAAGAACACTGAAGCTTTCTTT. This sequence uses TRBV7-8 and TRBJ1-1; the D gene is unclear. The trim is 0 bases for V and 1 base for J, with a gap of 6 bases between the germline ends. The CDR3 has 14 amino acids, counting the end cysteine and phenylalanine. The sequence is cut down to CDR3 DNA, 42 bases in frame from base 1. From a lookup of the germline V gene, CDR1 and CDR2 are SGHVS and FQNEAQ.